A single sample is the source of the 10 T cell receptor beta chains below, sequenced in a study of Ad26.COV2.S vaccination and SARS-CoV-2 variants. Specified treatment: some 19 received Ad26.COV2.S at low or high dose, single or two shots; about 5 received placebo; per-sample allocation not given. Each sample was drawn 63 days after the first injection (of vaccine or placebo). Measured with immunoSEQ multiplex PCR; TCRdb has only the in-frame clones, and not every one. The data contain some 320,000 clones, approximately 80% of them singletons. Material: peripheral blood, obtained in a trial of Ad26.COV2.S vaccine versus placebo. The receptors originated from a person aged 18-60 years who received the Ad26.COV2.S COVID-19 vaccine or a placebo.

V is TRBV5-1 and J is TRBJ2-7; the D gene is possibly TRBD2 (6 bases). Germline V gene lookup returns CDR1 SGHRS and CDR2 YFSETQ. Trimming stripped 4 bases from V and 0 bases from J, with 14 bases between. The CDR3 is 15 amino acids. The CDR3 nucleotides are TGCGCCAGCAGCAATGGGGACGGGAGCTCCTACGAGCAGTACTTC. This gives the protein CASSNGDGSSYEQYF. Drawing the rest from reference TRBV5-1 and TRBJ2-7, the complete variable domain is KAGVTQTPRYLIKTRGQQVTLSCSPISGHRSVSWYQQTPGQGLQFLFEYFSETQRNKGNFPGRFSGRQFSNSRSEMNVSTLELGDSALYLCASSNGDGSSYEQYFGPGTRLTVT.

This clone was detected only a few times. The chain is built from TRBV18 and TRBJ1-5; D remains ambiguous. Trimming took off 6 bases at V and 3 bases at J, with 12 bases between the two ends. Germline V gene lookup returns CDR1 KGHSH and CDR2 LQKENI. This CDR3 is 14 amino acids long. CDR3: CASSEKTVNQPQHF. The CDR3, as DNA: TGTGCCAGCTCCGAAAAAACGGTCAATCAGCCCCAGCATTTT.

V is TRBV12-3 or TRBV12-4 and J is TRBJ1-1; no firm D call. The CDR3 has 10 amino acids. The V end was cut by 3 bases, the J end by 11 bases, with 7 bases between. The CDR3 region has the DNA TGTGCCAGCAGTTTGGGCGGGGCTTTCTTT. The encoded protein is CASSLGGAFF.

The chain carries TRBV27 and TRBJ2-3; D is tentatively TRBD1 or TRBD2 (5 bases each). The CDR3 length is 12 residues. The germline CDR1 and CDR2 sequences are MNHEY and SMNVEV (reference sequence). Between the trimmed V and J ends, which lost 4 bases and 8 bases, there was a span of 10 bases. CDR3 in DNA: TGTGCCAGCAGTTCGGGACCAGGTACGCAGTATTTT. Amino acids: CASSSGPGTQYF.

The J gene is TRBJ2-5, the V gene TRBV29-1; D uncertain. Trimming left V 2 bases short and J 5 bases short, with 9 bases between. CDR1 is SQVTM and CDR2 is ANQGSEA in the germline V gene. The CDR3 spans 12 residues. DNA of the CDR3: TGCAGCGTTGAAAAGTCTGGGGAGACCCAGTACTTC. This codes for CSVEKSGETQYF.

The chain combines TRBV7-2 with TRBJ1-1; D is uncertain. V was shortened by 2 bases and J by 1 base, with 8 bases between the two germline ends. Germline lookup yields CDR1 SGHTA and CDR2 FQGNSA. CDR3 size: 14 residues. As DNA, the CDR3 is TGTGCCAGCAGCTTATCGACCACGAACACTGAAGCTTTCTTT. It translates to CASSLSTTNTEAFF.

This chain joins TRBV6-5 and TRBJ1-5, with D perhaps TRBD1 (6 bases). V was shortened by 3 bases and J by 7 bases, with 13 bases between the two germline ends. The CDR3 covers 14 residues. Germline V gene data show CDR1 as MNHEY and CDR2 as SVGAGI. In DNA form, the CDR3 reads TGTGCCAGCAGTTATCAGGGAGGGGGACAGCCCCAGCATTTT. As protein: CASSYQGGGQPQHF.

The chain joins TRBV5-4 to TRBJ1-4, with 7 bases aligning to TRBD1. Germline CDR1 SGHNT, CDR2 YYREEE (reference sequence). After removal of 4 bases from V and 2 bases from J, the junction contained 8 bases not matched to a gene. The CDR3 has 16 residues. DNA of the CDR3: TGTGCCAGCAGCCCAGGGACAGACGTTACTAATGAAAAACTGTTTTTT. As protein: CASSPGTDVTNEKLFF.

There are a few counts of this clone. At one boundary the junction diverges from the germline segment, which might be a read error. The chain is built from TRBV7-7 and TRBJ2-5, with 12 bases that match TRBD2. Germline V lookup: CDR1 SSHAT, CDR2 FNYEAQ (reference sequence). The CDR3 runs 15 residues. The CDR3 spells CASSPTSGGEETQYF. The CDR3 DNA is TGTGCTAGCAGCCCGACTAGCGGGGGAGAGGAGACCCAGTACTTC.

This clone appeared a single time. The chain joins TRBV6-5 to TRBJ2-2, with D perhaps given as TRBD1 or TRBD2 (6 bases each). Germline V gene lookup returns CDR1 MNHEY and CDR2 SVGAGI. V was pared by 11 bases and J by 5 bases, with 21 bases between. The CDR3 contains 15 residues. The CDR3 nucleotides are TGTGCCGCCTCGAGGGGGGCCCGCGGGACCGGGGAGCTGTTTTTT. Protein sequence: CAASRGARGTGELFF.